This TCR beta chain is from a study of beta chain features in type 1 diabetes. Study-wide background: Taken together, all samples contributed 95 million to 110 million examined sorted cells. Study-wide points: A moderate, significant TCRB CDR3 shortening appeared in type 1 diabetes across four CD4+ subsets. There were fewer insertions and more deletions at the VDJ junctions of type 1 diabetes patients.

Expressed TCRB transcripts were sequenced because the entire RNA isolate underwent reverse transcription. TCRdb keeps only in-frame clones here, not all; method: immunoSEQ multiplex PCR. This table holds approximately 260,000 clones, roughly 21% found once. The CDR3 length is 13 residues. Germline loops: CDR1 SSHAT, CDR2 FNYEAQ (reference sequence). This clone was picked up a small number of times. As yet, its antigen is unknown. The junction differs from germline at one of its ends, possibly a read error. The sample consisted of naive CD4+ T cells from blood. This receptor was identified in a woman in her forties with type 1 diabetes. The rearrangement links TRBV7-7 to TRBJ1-1, with D uncertain. CDR3: CASSLTAETEAFF. CDR3 nucleotide sequence: TGTGCTAGCAGCTTAACGGCGGAGACTGAAGCTTTCTTT. The complete variable domain, with remaining parts taken from reference TRBV7-7 and TRBJ1-1, reads GAGVSQSPRYKVTKRGQDVTLRCDPISSHATLYWYQQALGQGPEFLTYFNYEAQPDKSGLPSDRFSAERPEGSISTLTIQRTEQRDSAMYRCASSLTAETEAFFGQGTRLTVV.